This T cell receptor beta chain came from a study of T cells after somatic rescue of genetic block. Germline CDR1 WNHNN, CDR2 SYGVQD (reference sequence). This CDR3 is built from 15 residues. Between the trimmed V and J ends, which lost 5 bases and 0 bases, there was a span of 12 bases. Sequenced by immunoSEQ multiplex PCR; TCRdb stores in-frame clones only, minus some. Of some 70,000 clones in the sample, under 95% are singletons; the top ten hold approximately 2.7%. This chain uses TRBV10-1 with TRBJ2-3; D is possibly TRBD2 (6 bases). The TCR originated in a man aged 25-40 years. Sequencing was carried out using peripheral blood mononuclear cells (PBMCs). CDR3 DNA sequence: TGCGCCAGCAGTCCCCTCGGGGGTAGCACAGATACGCAGTATTTT. Residues: CASSPLGGSTDTQYF.